This T cell receptor beta chain was identified in a study of blood T cells in healthy people across ages. Study conclusions and caveats: Lack of knowledge of donor CMV status possibly confounded expanded clonotype changes. Diversity estimates from one million T cells were considered underestimates. TCR beta diversity tracked closely with naive T cell percentage.

Between the trimmed V and J ends, which lost 2 bases and 4 bases, there was a span of 20 bases. Germline V gives CDR1 LNHNV, CDR2 YYDKDF (reference sequence). This CDR3 has 18 amino acids. Regarding this clonotype: No antigen is known for it.

A second PCR of roughly 7 to 11 cycles used a sample-barcoded 5' primer and a J-beta primer mix. Through a template-switch adaptor with 12 random nucleotides, each cDNA molecule received a tag. Via MiXCR, TCRdb re-called the 5' RACE reads, giving one row per CDR3 protein. The profile shows about 1.4 million distinct CDR3 sequences, approximately 60% of them singletons. The genes are TRBV15 and TRBJ2-2, with D possibly matching TRBD1 (6 bases). Sequencing was performed on blood. This receptor was identified in a man younger than 35 in good health. This CDR3 is CATSRNKEQGGLTGELFF. Here the CDR3 DNA reads TGTGCCACCAGCAGAAATAAGGAACAGGGCGGCCTCACCGGGGAGCTGTTTTTT. Filled out from reference TRBV15 and TRBJ2-2, the complete variable domain reads DAMVIQNPRYQVTQFGKPVTLSCSQTLNHNVMYWYQQKSSQAPKLLFHYYDKDFNNEADTPDNFQSRRPNTSFCFLDIRSPGLGDTAMYLCATSRNKEQGGLTGELFFGEGSRLTVL.